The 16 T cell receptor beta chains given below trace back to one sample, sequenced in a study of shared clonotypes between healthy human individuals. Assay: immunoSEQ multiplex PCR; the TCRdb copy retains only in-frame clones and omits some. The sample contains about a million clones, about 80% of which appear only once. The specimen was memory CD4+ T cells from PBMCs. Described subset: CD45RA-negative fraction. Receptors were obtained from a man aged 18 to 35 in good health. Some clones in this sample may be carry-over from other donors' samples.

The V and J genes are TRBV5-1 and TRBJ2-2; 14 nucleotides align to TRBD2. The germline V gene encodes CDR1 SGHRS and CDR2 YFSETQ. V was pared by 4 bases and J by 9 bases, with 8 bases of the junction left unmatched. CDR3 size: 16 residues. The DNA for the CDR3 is TGCGCCAGCAGCGCCGGGACTAGCGGGAGTCACAGGGAGCTGTTTTTT. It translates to CASSAGTSGSHRELFF.

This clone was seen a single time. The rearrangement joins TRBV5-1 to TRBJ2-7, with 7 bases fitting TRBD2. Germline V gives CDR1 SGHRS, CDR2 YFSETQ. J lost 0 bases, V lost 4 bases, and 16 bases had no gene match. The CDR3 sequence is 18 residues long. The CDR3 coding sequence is TGCGCCAGCAGCCCTATTGTGGGAGGGGCCCTGGGCTCCTACGAGCAGTACTTC. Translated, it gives CASSPIVGGALGSYEQYF.

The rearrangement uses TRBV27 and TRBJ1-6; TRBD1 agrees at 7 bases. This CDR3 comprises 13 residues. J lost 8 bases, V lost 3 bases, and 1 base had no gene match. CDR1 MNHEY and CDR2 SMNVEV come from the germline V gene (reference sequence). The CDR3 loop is CASSFTGDSPLHF. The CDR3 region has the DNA TGTGCCAGCAGTTTCACAGGGGATTCACCCCTCCACTTT.

CDR3 protein: CASSSGSYNEQFF. The CDR3 nucleotides are TGTGCCAGCAGTTCGGGCTCCTACAATGAGCAGTTCTTC. The genes are TRBV28 and TRBJ2-1, with unresolved D. V lost 4 bases and J lost 0, with 4 bases in between. The length of the CDR3 is 13 residues. Germline values: CDR1 MDHEN, CDR2 SYDVKM.

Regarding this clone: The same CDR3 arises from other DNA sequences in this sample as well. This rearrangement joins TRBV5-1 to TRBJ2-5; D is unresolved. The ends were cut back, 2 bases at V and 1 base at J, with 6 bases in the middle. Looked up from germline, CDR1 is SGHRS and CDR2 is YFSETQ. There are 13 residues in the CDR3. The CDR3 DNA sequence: TGCGCCAGCAGCTTCCAAGGCCAAGAGACCCAGTACTTC. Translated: CASSFQGQETQYF.

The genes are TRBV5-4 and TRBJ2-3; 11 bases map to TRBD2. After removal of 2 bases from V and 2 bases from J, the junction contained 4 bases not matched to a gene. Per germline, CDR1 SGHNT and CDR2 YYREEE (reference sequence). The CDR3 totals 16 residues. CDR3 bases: TGTGCCAGCAGCTTTAGACTAGCGGGACCCACAGATACGCAGTATTTT. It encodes CASSFRLAGPTDTQYF. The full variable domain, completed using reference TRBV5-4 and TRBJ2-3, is ETGVTQSPTHLIKTRGQQVTLRCSSQSGHNTVSWYQQALGQGPQFIFQYYREEENGRGNFPPRFSGLQFPNYSSELNVNALELDDSALYLCASSFRLAGPTDTQYFGPGTRLTVL.

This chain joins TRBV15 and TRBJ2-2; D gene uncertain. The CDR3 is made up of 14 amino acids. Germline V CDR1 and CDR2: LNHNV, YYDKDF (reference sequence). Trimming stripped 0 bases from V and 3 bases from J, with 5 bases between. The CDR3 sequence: CATSRDSYTGELFF. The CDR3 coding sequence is TGTGCCACCAGCAGAGACAGTTACACCGGGGAGCTGTTTTTT.

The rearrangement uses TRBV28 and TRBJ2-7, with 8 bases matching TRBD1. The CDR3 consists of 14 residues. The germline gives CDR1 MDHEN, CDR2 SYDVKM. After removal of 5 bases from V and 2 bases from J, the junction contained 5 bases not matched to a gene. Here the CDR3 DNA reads TGTGCCAGCAGTCTGGACAGGGCAACCTACGAGCAGTACTTC. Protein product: CASSLDRATYEQYF.

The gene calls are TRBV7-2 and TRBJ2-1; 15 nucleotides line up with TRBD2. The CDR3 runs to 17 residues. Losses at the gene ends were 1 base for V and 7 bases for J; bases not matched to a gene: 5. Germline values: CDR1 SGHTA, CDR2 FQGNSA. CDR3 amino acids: CASSLVAGLAGGNEQFF. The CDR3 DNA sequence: TGTGCCAGCAGCTTAGTGGCGGGACTAGCGGGAGGAAATGAGCAGTTCTTC. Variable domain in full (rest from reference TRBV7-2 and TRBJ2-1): GAGVSQSPSNKVTEKGKDVELRCDPISGHTALYWYRQSLGQGLEFLIYFQGNSAPDKSGLPSDRFSAERTGGSVSTLTIQRTQQEDSAVYLCASSLVAGLAGGNEQFFGPGTRLTVL.

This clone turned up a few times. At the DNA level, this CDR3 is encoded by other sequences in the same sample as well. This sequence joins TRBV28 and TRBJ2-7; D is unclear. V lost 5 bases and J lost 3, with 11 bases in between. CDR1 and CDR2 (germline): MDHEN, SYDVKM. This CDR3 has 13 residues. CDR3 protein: CASSRTSHYEQYF. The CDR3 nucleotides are TGTGCCAGCAGTCGGACCTCACACTACGAGCAGTACTTC.

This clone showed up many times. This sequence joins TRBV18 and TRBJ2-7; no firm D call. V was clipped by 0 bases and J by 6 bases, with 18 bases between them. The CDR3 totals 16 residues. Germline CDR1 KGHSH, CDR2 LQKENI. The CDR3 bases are TGTGCCAGCTCACCACCAGGTGGCGGTAGGAACGGCGAGCAGTACTTC. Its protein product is CASSPPGGGRNGEQYF.

The CDR3 region has the DNA TGTGCCAGCAGCCGCTTCACCCAGCCCTCTAGCTCCTCTGGAAACACCATATATTTT. Translation: CASSRFTQPSSSSGNTIYF. The rearrangement joins TRBV14 to TRBJ1-3; the D is unclear. V lost 4 bases, J lost 0 bases, and 22 bases lay in between. Germline V gene sequence: CDR1 SGHDN, CDR2 FVKESK. CDR3 length equals 19 residues.

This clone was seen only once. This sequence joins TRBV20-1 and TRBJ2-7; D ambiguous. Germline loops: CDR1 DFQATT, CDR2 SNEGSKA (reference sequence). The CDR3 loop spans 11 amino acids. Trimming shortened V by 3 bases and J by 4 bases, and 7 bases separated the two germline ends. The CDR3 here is CSASQKYEQYF. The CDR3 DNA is TGCAGTGCTAGCCAGAAGTACGAGCAGTACTTC.

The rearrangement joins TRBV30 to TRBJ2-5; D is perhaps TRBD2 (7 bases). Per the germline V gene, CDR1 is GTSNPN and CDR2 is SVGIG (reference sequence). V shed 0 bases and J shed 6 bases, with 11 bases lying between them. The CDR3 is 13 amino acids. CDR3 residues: CAWSVRGGQTQYF. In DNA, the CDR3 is TGTGCCTGGAGTGTACGCGGGGGCCAGACCCAGTACTTC. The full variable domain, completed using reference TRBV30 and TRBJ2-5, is SQTIHQWPATLVQPVGSPLSLECTVEGTSNPNLYWYRQAAGRGLQLLFYSVGIGQISSEVPQNLSASRPQDRQFILSSKKLLLSDSGFYLCAWSVRGGQTQYFGPGTRLLVL.

CDR3 region: CASSPPYRGSSYNEQFF. The CDR3 DNA is TGTGCCAGCAGCCCGCCCTACAGGGGGAGCTCCTACAATGAGCAGTTCTTC. The chain carries TRBV7-9 and TRBJ2-1, with TRBD1 matching over 8 bases. Trimming took 5 bases from V and 0 from J; bases not matched to a gene: 9. Germline CDR1 is SEHNR and CDR2 is FQNEAQ (reference sequence). The CDR3 spans 17 residues.

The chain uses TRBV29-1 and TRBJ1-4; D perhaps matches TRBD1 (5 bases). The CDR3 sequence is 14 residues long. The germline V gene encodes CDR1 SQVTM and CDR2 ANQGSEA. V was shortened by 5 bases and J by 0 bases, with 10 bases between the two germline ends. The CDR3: CSVLQDTTNEKLFF. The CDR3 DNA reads TGCAGCGTTTTGCAGGACACAACTAATGAAAAACTGTTTTTT.